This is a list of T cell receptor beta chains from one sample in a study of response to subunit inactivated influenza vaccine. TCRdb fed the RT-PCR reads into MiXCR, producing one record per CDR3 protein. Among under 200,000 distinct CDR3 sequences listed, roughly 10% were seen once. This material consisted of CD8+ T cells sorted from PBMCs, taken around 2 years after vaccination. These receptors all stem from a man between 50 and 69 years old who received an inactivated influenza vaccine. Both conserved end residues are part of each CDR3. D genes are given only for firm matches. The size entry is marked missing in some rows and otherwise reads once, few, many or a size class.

CDR3 DNA: TGCGCCAGCAGCTTGGTACGGGGGGGCCTCGATGAGCAGTTCTTC; CDR3 protein: CASSLVRGGLDEQFF; J gene: TRBJ2-1; clone size: NA; V gene: TRBV5-1; D gene: TRBD2; CDR3 length: 15
CDR3 DNA: TGTGCCAGCAGTGTAACTAGCGGGAGGAGGGATACGCAGTATTTT; CDR3 protein: CASSVTSGRRDTQYF; J gene: TRBJ2-3; clone size: few; V gene: TRBV27; D gene: TRBD2; CDR3 length: 15
CDR3 DNA: TGTGCCAGCAGTCCCCAAGGTATCGGAAACACCATATATTTT; CDR3 protein: CASSPQGIGNTIYF; J gene: TRBJ1-3; clone size: many; V gene: TRBV12-3/TRBV12-4; D gene: NA; CDR3 length: 14
CDR3 DNA: TGTGCCAGCAGTTGGGTAGCGGCGCTTTACAATGAGCAGTTCTTC; CDR3 protein: CASSWVAALYNEQFF; J gene: TRBJ2-1; clone size: few; V gene: TRBV12-3/TRBV12-4; D gene: NA; CDR3 length: 15
CDR3 DNA: TGTGCCAGCAGCAAACGGTGGGGACTAGCGGGACAAGAGACCCAGTACTTC; CDR3 protein: CASSKRWGLAGQETQYF; J gene: TRBJ2-5; clone size: few; V gene: TRBV21-1; D gene: NA; CDR3 length: 17
CDR3 DNA: TGTGCCACCAGCAGAGATAGGGGGTTGGCCGGGGAGCTGTTTTTT; CDR3 protein: CATSRDRGLAGELFF; J gene: TRBJ2-2; clone size: many; V gene: TRBV15; D gene: NA; CDR3 length: 15
CDR3 DNA: TGTGCCAGCAGCTTGCCGGGGGACTACGAGCAGTACTTC; CDR3 protein: CASSLPGDYEQYF; J gene: TRBJ2-7; clone size: few; V gene: TRBV5-4; D gene: NA; CDR3 length: 13
CDR3 DNA: TGCGCCAGCAGCCAAGAAAGGGACATCCGATTCACCTACGAGCAGTACTTC; CDR3 protein: CASSQERDIRFTYEQYF; J gene: TRBJ2-7; clone size: NA; V gene: TRBV4-1; D gene: NA; CDR3 length: 17
CDR3 DNA: TGTGCCAGCAGCTTAGATGCAATCGGTACCGAAGCTTTCTTT; CDR3 protein: CASSLDAIGTEAFF; J gene: TRBJ1-1; clone size: few; V gene: TRBV7-9; D gene: NA; CDR3 length: 14
CDR3 DNA: TGCAGCGATCAGGACAGGGGGTGGGATGGCTACACCTTC; CDR3 protein: CSDQDRGWDGYTF; J gene: TRBJ1-2; clone size: few; V gene: TRBV29-1; D gene: TRBD1; CDR3 length: 13
CDR3 DNA: TGTGCCATCAAAAATAATGGTCCCCAAGAGACCCAGTACTTC; CDR3 protein: CAIKNNGPQETQYF; J gene: TRBJ2-5; clone size: NA; V gene: TRBV10-3; D gene: NA; CDR3 length: 14
CDR3 DNA: TGTGCCAGTAGTAGCCCCCGGGAGCGTCTACTCTATGGCTACACCTTC; CDR3 protein: CASSSPRERLLYGYTF; J gene: TRBJ1-2; clone size: NA; V gene: TRBV19; D gene: NA; CDR3 length: 16
CDR3 DNA: TGCAGTGCTAGAGATCAAACAGGGGAGACTCAGCCCCAGCATTTT; CDR3 protein: CSARDQTGETQPQHF; J gene: TRBJ1-5; clone size: medium-sized; V gene: TRBV20-1; D gene: TRBD1; CDR3 length: 15
CDR3 DNA: TGTGCCAGCAGCCAATATTTTTCAGGGAGATACGAGCAGTACTTC; CDR3 protein: CASSQYFSGRYEQYF; J gene: TRBJ2-7; clone size: NA; V gene: TRBV3-1; D gene: NA; CDR3 length: 15
CDR3 DNA: TGTGCCAGCAGCCGGACAGGGGTGGACACTGAAGCTTTCTTT; CDR3 protein: CASSRTGVDTEAFF; J gene: TRBJ1-1; clone size: many; V gene: TRBV4-2; D gene: TRBD1; CDR3 length: 14